A selection of T cell receptor beta chains follows, all from one sample in a study of T cell responses to AZD1222 COVID-19 vaccine. This table comes from immunoSEQ multiplex PCR, and its TCRdb copy is limited to in-frame clones, with some not included. The sample shows roughly 120,000 clones, 92% of them seen only once. Sequencing used peripheral blood, obtained on day 0 of AZD1222 vaccination. All receptors come from an adult in good health. Each CDR3 is given with its conserved first and last residue. The D gene is left open where the match is weak. For some rows the clone size is stated as once, few or many, or as a class when expanded; others skip it.

d_gene,abundance,j_gene,len,v_gene,CDR3aa,CDR3nt
.,.,TRBJ1-5,12,TRBV7-9,CASGRDNQPQHF,TGTGCCAGCGGCCGGGACAATCAGCCCCAGCATTTT
.,.,TRBJ1-2,10,TRBV20-1,CGGRGTGYTF,TGCGGGGGAAGGGGGACAGGCTACACCTTC
TRBD1,.,TRBJ1-4,15,TRBV7-9,CASSPLGQGYEKLFF,TGTGCCAGCAGCCCCCTTGGACAGGGTTACGAAAAACTGTTTTTT
.,.,TRBJ2-7,13,TRBV5-1,CASSLGTPSEQYF,TGCGCCAGCAGCTTGGGGACTCCGAGCGAGCAGTACTTC
.,once,TRBJ2-3,15,TRBV7-6,CASSEPWTGTDTQYF,TGTGCCAGCAGCGAGCCTTGGACAGGCACAGATACGCAGTATTTT
TRBD2,once,TRBJ2-5,14,TRBV4-1,CASSRTSGEETQYF,TGCGCCAGCAGTCGGACTAGCGGGGAAGAGACCCAGTACTTC
.,.,TRBJ2-4,14,TRBV28,CASSSWSAKNIQYF,TGTGCCAGCAGTTCGTGGTCGGCCAAAAACATTCAGTACTTC
.,.,TRBJ2-6,17,TRBV5-4,CASSFLASDSGANVLTF,TGTGCCAGCAGCTTCCTAGCGTCGGACTCTGGGGCCAACGTCCTGACTTTC
.,.,TRBJ1-1,16,TRBV5-1,CASSLAGVGKGTEAFF,TGCGCCAGCAGCTTGGCCGGGGTGGGGAAAGGCACTGAAGCTTTCTTT
.,.,TRBJ1-1,13,TRBV5-1,CASSLQPNTEAFF,TGCGCCAGCAGCTTACAGCCAAACACTGAAGCTTTCTTT
.,.,TRBJ1-4,14,TRBV28,CASTRGGYVEKLFF,TGTGCCAGCACCCGGGGTGGGTATGTTGAAAAACTGTTTTTT
TRBD1,.,TRBJ1-2,13,TRBV28,CASRTNRGQGYTF,TGTGCCAGCAGAACGAACAGGGGGCAGGGCTACACCTTC
.,.,TRBJ2-7,13,TRBV30,CAWRRRGSYEQYF,TGTGCCTGGAGACGCCGAGGCTCCTACGAGCAGTACTTC
TRBD1,.,TRBJ1-2,14,TRBV30,CAWGDSLAAEGYTF,TGTGCCTGGGGGGACAGCCTCGCAGCGGAAGGCTACACCTTC
.,.,TRBJ1-5,13,TRBV11-2,CASSLDRNQPQHF,TGTGCCAGCAGCTTAGACAGAAATCAGCCCCAGCATTTT
.,.,TRBJ1-1,14,TRBV4-3,CASSPLGVNTEAFF,TGCGCCAGCAGCCCCCTTGGGGTGAACACTGAAGCTTTCTTT
.,once,TRBJ1-6,15,TRBV30,CAWSVESSYNSPLHF,TGTGCCTGGAGTGTGGAGAGCTCCTATAATTCACCCCTCCACTTT
.,.,TRBJ2-5,12,TRBV6-2/TRBV6-3,CASSYGSPTQYF,TGTGCCAGCAGTTACGGTAGTCCGACCCAGTACTTC
.,once,TRBJ1-3,14,TRBV19,CASTGTYSGNTIYF,TGTGCCAGTACGGGTACCTACTCTGGAAACACCATATATTTT
TRBD1,.,TRBJ1-1,16,TRBV9,CASSGGHGQGDTEAFF,TGTGCCAGCAGCGGGGGACACGGACAGGGCGACACTGAAGCTTTCTTT
TRBD1,.,TRBJ1-2,18,TRBV11-2,CASSLDPGQGGIDYGYTF,TGTGCCAGCAGCTTAGATCCGGGACAGGGGGGAATTGACTATGGCTACACCTTC
.,.,TRBJ1-2,14,TRBV7-2,CASSLGGQSYGYTF,TGTGCCAGCAGCTTAGGTGGACAGTCGTACGGCTACACCTTC
.,.,TRBJ1-6,14,TRBV19,CASTLEGGNSPLHF,TGTGCCAGTACCCTAGAAGGGGGGAATTCACCCCTCCACTTT
TRBD2,.,TRBJ2-7,13,TRBV12-3/TRBV12-4,CATLAGGSYEQYF,TGTGCCACCTTAGCGGGGGGCTCCTACGAGCAGTACTTC
.,.,TRBJ1-2,14,TRBV4-1,CASSQDKGHYGYTF,TGCGCCAGCAGCCAAGACAAAGGCCACTATGGCTACACCTTC
TRBD2,.,TRBJ2-7,17,TRBV4-3,CASSQGLSSGRANEQYF,TGCGCCAGCAGCCAAGGGCTTTCGAGCGGGAGGGCCAACGAGCAGTACTTC
TRBD1,.,TRBJ1-6,14,TRBV11-2,CASSLVHRGSPLHF,TGTGCCAGCAGCTTAGTTCACAGGGGTTCACCCCTCCACTTT
TRBD1,.,TRBJ1-2,12,TRBV10-1,CAKRQGATGYTF,TGCGCCAAACGACAGGGGGCCACTGGCTACACCTTC
.,.,TRBJ1-1,13,TRBV6-5,CASNRGMNTEAFF,TGTGCCAGCAATAGAGGGATGAACACTGAAGCTTTCTTT
TRBD2,.,TRBJ2-1,18,TRBV27,CASSPTAGLADSYNEQFF,TGTGCCAGCAGTCCCACTGCAGGACTAGCGGACTCCTACAATGAGCAGTTCTTC
TRBD2,.,TRBJ2-5,18,TRBV5-1,CASSLIPSGGPIQETQYF,TGCGCCAGCAGCTTGATCCCTAGCGGGGGGCCAATCCAAGAGACCCAGTACTTC
.,.,TRBJ2-3,12,TRBV3-1/TRBV3-2,CASSQDRSTQYF,TGTGCCAGCAGCCAAGATAGAAGTACGCAGTATTTT
TRBD1,.,TRBJ1-1,15,TRBV28,CASSFSGQGALGAFF,TGTGCCAGCAGTTTCTCGGGGCAGGGGGCGCTGGGAGCTTTCTTT
.,.,TRBJ1-6,16,TRBV3-1/TRBV3-2,CASSVSVPMGDSPLHF,TGTGCCAGCAGTGTTTCGGTACCCATGGGGGATTCACCCCTCCACTTT
TRBD2,.,TRBJ2-3,17,TRBV27,CASSIPGLRGVTDTQYF,TGTGCCAGCAGTATCCCAGGTTTGCGGGGGGTCACAGATACGCAGTATTTT
.,.,TRBJ1-4,14,TRBV27,CASSLSGVREKLFF,TGTGCCAGCAGTTTGTCAGGGGTTCGCGAAAAACTGTTTTTT
TRBD2,.,TRBJ2-3,18,TRBV11-2,CASSSAPWREFPPDTQYF,TGTGCCAGCAGTTCCGCCCCCTGGCGGGAGTTCCCCCCAGATACGCAGTATTTT
TRBD1,.,TRBJ1-4,13,TRBV29-1,CSVQGDANEKLFF,TGCAGCGTCCAGGGGGATGCTAATGAAAAACTGTTTTTT
TRBD2,.,TRBJ2-5,14,TRBV6-6,CASKIGGGQETQYF,TGTGCCAGCAAGATCGGCGGGGGCCAAGAGACCCAGTACTTC
.,.,TRBJ1-3,12,TRBV6-5,CASSHSGNTIYF,TGTGCCAGCAGCCACTCTGGAAACACCATATATTTT
.,.,TRBJ1-2,18,TRBV5-1,CASSSANAGAGYSYGYTF,TGCGCCAGCAGCTCCGCTAATGCCGGGGCAGGCTACAGCTATGGCTACACCTTC
TRBD1,.,TRBJ2-1,14,TRBV9,CASSPGQGADEQFF,TGTGCCAGCAGCCCAGGACAGGGGGCCGATGAGCAGTTCTTC
TRBD1,.,TRBJ2-7,13,TRBV10-2,CASSVQGAHEQYF,TGCGCCAGCAGTGTCCAGGGGGCTCACGAGCAGTACTTC
TRBD1,.,TRBJ1-2,12,TRBV19,CAVDRGVGGYTF,TGTGCCGTGGACAGGGGAGTGGGCGGCTACACCTTC
.,.,TRBJ1-5,14,TRBV4-1,CASSQEYSNQPQHF,TGCGCCAGCAGCCAAGAGTATAGCAATCAGCCCCAGCATTTT
TRBD1,.,TRBJ1-1,14,TRBV6-5,CASRSDRGDAEAFF,TGTGCCAGCAGATCGGACAGGGGGGACGCTGAAGCTTTCTTT
.,.,TRBJ2-7,12,TRBV5-1,CASSLTGSEQYF,TGCGCCAGCAGCTTGACAGGGTCCGAGCAGTACTTC
.,.,TRBJ2-1,13,TRBV10-2,CASRGQRRYEQFF,TGCGCCAGCAGAGGGCAGCGAAGGTATGAGCAGTTCTTC
.,.,TRBJ1-2,14,TRBV10-3,CAISDDRKGHGYTF,TGTGCCATCAGTGATGACAGGAAGGGTCATGGCTACACCTTC
.,.,TRBJ2-1,13,TRBV27,CASSIYLYNEQFF,TGTGCCAGCAGTATATACCTCTACAATGAGCAGTTCTTC